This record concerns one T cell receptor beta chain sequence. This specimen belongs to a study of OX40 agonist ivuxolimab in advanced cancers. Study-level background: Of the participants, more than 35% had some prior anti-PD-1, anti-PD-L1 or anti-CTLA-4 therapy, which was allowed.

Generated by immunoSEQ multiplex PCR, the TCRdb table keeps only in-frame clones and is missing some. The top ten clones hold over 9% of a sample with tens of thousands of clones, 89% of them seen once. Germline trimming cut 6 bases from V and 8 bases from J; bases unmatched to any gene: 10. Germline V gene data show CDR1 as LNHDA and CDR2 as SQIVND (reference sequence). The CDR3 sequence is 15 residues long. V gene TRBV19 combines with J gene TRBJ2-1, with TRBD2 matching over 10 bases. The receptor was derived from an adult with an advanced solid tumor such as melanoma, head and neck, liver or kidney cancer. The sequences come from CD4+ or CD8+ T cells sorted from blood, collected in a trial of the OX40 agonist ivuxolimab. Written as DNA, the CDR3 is TGTGCCAGTAGGGTAGCGGGAGGCTCTTGGGATGAGCAGTTCTTC. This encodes CASRVAGGSWDEQFF.